This TCR beta chain was captured by sequencing in a study of shared clonotypes between healthy human individuals. Broader study findings: An anticipated effect of sequencing depth on clonotype sharing among donors was recognized.

Produced via immunoSEQ multiplex PCR; TCRdb's table is partial and in-frame only. The sample records millions of clones, about 92% being singletons. This clone was detected a few times. Its matching antigen is unknown. Other DNA sequences within the sample encode an identical CDR3. The sequence was obtained from a man aged 18-30 years in good health. Material for sequencing was naive CD4+ T cells sorted from blood. As for subset: CD45RA+ positively selected.

The CDR3 DNA is TGTGCCAGCAGCCCACAGTCCGATACGCAGTATTTT. Amino acids: CASSPQSDTQYF. V usage is TRBV7-9 and J usage is TRBJ2-3, with D uncertain. This CDR3 has 12 amino acids. Germline values: CDR1 SEHNR, CDR2 FQNEAQ (reference sequence). V shed 5 bases and J shed 6 bases, with 9 bases lying between them.